The text below deals with one T cell receptor (beta chain). This record comes from a study of blood T cell repertoires in COVID-19. Study in general: Acute and convalescent COVID-19 samples came from the United States, Italy and Spain. T cells, B-cell-depleted T cells, or PBMCs provided the cDNA or gDNA that served as material.

Libraries were prepared by immunoSEQ multiplex PCR; TCRdb keeps only in-frame clonotypes and omits some of them. The sample shows under 100,000 clones, 75% to 90% of them seen only once. The CDR3 covers 20 residues. V lost 4 bases, J lost 0 bases, and 15 bases stayed unmatched. The specimen was peripheral blood. The gene calls are TRBV5-3 and TRBJ2-2, with 10 bases fitting TRBD2. Being an ORF, TRBV5-3 has a function that is uncertain. The receptor was derived from a woman in her sixties or seventies with acute or convalescent COVID-19. CDR3 in amino acids: CARSREGGLAGASNTGELFF. For the CDR3, the DNA is TGTGCCAGAAGCCGGGAGGGGGGCCTAGCGGGGGCCTCGAACACCGGGGAGCTGTTTTTT.